The present TCR beta chain was sequenced within a study of blood T cell repertoires in COVID-19. Study overall: Material from acute and convalescent COVID-19 was sourced from the United States, Italy and Spain. Sources were T cells, B-cell-depleted T cells, or PBMCs; the material itself was cDNA or gDNA.

The CDR3 contains 12 residues. V was trimmed by 10 bases and J by 8 bases, leaving 17 bases between them. Per the germline V gene, CDR1 is SEHNR and CDR2 is FQNEAQ (reference sequence). Per the study methods: Amplified reference gene primers provided the basis for estimating nucleated cell counts. Only in-frame clones appear in the TCRdb table, and some are missing; sequencing was by immunoSEQ multiplex PCR. That table is the source of V, J and clone size, and D and trimming were worked out from the DNA. The table lists around 480,000 clones, 70% to 90% of them singletons. This sequence was found in a woman aged 45-59 years with COVID-19, enrolled during active disease. Specimen: peripheral blood. The chain employs TRBV7-9 and TRBJ1-2; D uncertain. The CDR3 coding sequence is TGTGCCATATTGGAGGGAAGAAAAGGCTACACCTTC. Translated: CAILEGRKGYTF.